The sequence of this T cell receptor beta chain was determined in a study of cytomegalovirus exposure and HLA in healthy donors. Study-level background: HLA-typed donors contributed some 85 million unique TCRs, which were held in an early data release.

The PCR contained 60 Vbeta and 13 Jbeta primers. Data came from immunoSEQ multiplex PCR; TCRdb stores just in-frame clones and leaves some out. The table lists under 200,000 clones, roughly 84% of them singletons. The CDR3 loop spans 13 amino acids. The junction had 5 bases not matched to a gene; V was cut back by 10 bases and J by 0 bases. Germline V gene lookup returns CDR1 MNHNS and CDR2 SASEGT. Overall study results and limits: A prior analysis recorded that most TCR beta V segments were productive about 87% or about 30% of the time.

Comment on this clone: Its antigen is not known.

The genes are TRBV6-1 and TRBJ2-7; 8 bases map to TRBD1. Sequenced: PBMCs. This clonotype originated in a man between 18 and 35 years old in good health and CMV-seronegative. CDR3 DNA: TGTGCCACCAGGGGGCAGGCCTCCTACGAGCAGTACTTC. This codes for CATRGQASYEQYF.